This T cell receptor (beta chain) comes out of a study of blood T cell repertoires in COVID-19. Study-level information: Sites across the United States, Italy and Spain contributed samples from acute and convalescent COVID-19. In each case, the material was cDNA or gDNA derived from T cells, B-cell-depleted T cells, or PBMCs.

V lost 4 bases and J 2 bases, leaving 15 bases between the germline ends. The CDR3 runs 16 residues. CDR1 is LGHNA, CDR2 YNFKEQ, per germline. In the original analysis: It was from reference gene primer amplification that nucleated cell counts were estimated. The repertoire was sequenced with immunoSEQ multiplex PCR; TCRdb's copy has only in-frame clones and lacks some. Clone size and V and J calls were adopted from that table, with D and trimming inferred from the DNA. This table has roughly 50,000 clones, just under 80% appearing once. This TCR derives from a human donor with active or convalescent COVID-19. The donor label of this sample is uncertain. This rearrangement joins TRBV4-2 to TRBJ2-1; D may be TRBD1 (5 bases). Sequencing input: peripheral blood. CDR3 residues: CASSPAGQGPYNEQFF. The CDR3 DNA reads TGTGCCAGCAGCCCCGCAGGACAAGGGCCCTACAATGAGCAGTTCTTC.